A selection of T cell receptor beta chains follows, all from one sample in a study of cytomegalovirus exposure and HLA in healthy donors. The protocol was immunoSEQ multiplex PCR, while the TCRdb copy is restricted to in-frame clones and leaves out a portion. Seen here are under 150,000 clones, around four fifths observed once, and the top ten hold 2.5% to 3%. Sequencing input: PBMCs. The receptors shown here come from a boy aged 2-9 years in good health and CMV-seronegative. CDR3s include the opening cysteine and the closing phenylalanine or tryptophan. Each record gives: D gene, V gene, clone size, J gene, CDR3 protein, CDR3 DNA. The D gene is left open where the match is weak. Expanded clones are given a class, and other clones once, few, many or no size at all.

d_gene: TRBD2
v_gene: TRBV12-5
abundance: NA
j_gene: TRBJ2-1
CDR3aa: CASGLSGTSGSRINNEQFF
CDR3nt: TGTGCTAGTGGTTTGTCCGGGACTAGCGGGAGTCGGATAAACAATGAGCAGTTCTTC

d_gene: TRBD2
v_gene: TRBV11-2
abundance: NA
j_gene: TRBJ2-1
CDR3aa: CASSVVAGWGNEQFF
CDR3nt: TGTGCCAGCAGCGTCGTAGCGGGATGGGGAAATGAGCAGTTCTTC

d_gene: TRBD2
v_gene: TRBV2
abundance: NA
j_gene: TRBJ2-2
CDR3aa: CASRGGPRGSGTGELFF
CDR3nt: TGTGCCAGCCGGGGGGGCCCACGGGGTTCGGGCACCGGGGAGCTGTTTTTT

d_gene: NA
v_gene: TRBV7-2
abundance: NA
j_gene: TRBJ1-4
CDR3aa: CASSFGSADEKLFF
CDR3nt: TGTGCCAGCAGCTTCGGGTCGGCAGATGAAAAACTGTTTTTT

d_gene: NA
v_gene: TRBV14
abundance: NA
j_gene: TRBJ2-2
CDR3aa: CASSQDGEEIYSPFNTGELFF
CDR3nt: TGTGCCAGCAGCCAAGATGGTGAGGAGATTTATTCCCCGTTTAACACCGGGGAGCTGTTTTTT

d_gene: NA
v_gene: TRBV2
abundance: NA
j_gene: TRBJ2-5
CDR3aa: CAQRESGTREYF
CDR3nt: TGTGCCCAGCGCGAAAGTGGTACGAGGGAGTACTTC

d_gene: NA
v_gene: TRBV7-8
abundance: NA
j_gene: TRBJ2-5
CDR3aa: CASSLRGFGEQYF
CDR3nt: TGTGCCAGCAGCTTACGGGGGTTCGGGGAGCAGTACTTC

d_gene: TRBD1
v_gene: TRBV18
abundance: NA
j_gene: TRBJ2-3
CDR3aa: CASSPLGTGYTDTQYF
CDR3nt: TGTGCCAGCTCACCCCTCGGGACAGGCTACACAGATACGCAGTATTTT

d_gene: TRBD1
v_gene: TRBV12-5
abundance: once
j_gene: TRBJ1-1
CDR3aa: CASGSDRGAMNTEAFF
CDR3nt: TGTGCTAGTGGTTCTGACAGGGGCGCTATGAACACTGAAGCTTTCTTT

d_gene: TRBD1
v_gene: TRBV6-1
abundance: few
j_gene: TRBJ1-2
CDR3aa: CASSEAMTGTNYGYTF
CDR3nt: TGTGCCAGCAGTGAAGCCATGACAGGGACTAACTATGGCTACACCTTC

d_gene: TRBD2
v_gene: TRBV4-2
abundance: NA
j_gene: TRBJ2-1
CDR3aa: CASSQGGRTILFF
CDR3nt: TGTGCCAGCAGCCAAGGCGGGAGGACGATTCTGTTCTTC

d_gene: NA
v_gene: TRBV4-1
abundance: NA
j_gene: TRBJ2-2
CDR3aa: CASSQWLGRGGELFF
CDR3nt: TGCGCCAGCAGCCAGTGGTTAGGCCGGGGCGGGGAGCTGTTTTTT

d_gene: NA
v_gene: TRBV7-8
abundance: NA
j_gene: TRBJ1-2
CDR3aa: CASSSPAGNYGYTF
CDR3nt: TGTGCCAGCAGCTCCCCGGCAGGGAACTATGGCTACACCTTC

d_gene: TRBD2
v_gene: TRBV7-9
abundance: NA
j_gene: TRBJ2-1
CDR3aa: CSSSSSGNEQFF
CDR3nt: TGTTCCAGCAGCTCTAGCGGGAATGAGCAGTTCTTC

d_gene: NA
v_gene: TRBV5-1
abundance: NA
j_gene: TRBJ2-3
CDR3aa: CASSLTQGRATDTQYF
CDR3nt: TGCGCCAGCAGCTTAACACAGGGAAGGGCCACAGATACGCAGTATTTT

d_gene: TRBD1
v_gene: TRBV6-5
abundance: NA
j_gene: TRBJ2-7
CDR3aa: CASSEGDSAYEQYF
CDR3nt: TGTGCCAGCAGTGAGGGGGACAGTGCCTACGAGCAGTACTTC

d_gene: NA
v_gene: TRBV19
abundance: NA
j_gene: TRBJ1-2
CDR3aa: CASSQDWTNYGYTF
CDR3nt: TGTGCCAGTAGTCAGGACTGGACTAACTATGGCTACACCTTC

d_gene: NA
v_gene: TRBV18
abundance: few
j_gene: TRBJ2-2
CDR3aa: CASSPGQPNLTGELFF
CDR3nt: TGTGCCAGCTCACCGGGGCAGCCTAACTTAACCGGGGAGCTGTTTTTT